This T cell receptor beta chain was recorded in a study of blood T cell repertoires in COVID-19. This CDR3 contains 15 residues. In germline, CDR1 is SGDLS, CDR2 YYNGEE. The ends were cut back, 0 bases at V and 4 bases at J, with 11 bases in the middle. As originally analysed: Estimation of nucleated cell counts was performed using reference gene primer amplification. Method: immunoSEQ multiplex PCR; TCRdb's copy keeps in-frame clones and lacks some. That table supplies the V and J calls and clone size; D and trimming were determined from the DNA. The sample contains some 220,000 clones, more than 65% of which appear only once.

Sequenced input: peripheral blood. This clonotype was obtained from a woman aged 55-70 years with acute or convalescent COVID-19. The chain employs TRBV9 and TRBJ2-1; D may be TRBD2 (5 bases). CDR3 loop: CASSVADSGYNEQFF. The CDR3 DNA reads TGTGCCAGCAGCGTAGCAGACTCGGGGTACAATGAGCAGTTCTTC.